This entry features one TCR beta chain sequence. Its antigen is not identified. This CDR3 is built from 15 residues. Germline V gene data show CDR1 as SGHRS and CDR2 as YFSETQ. V was pared by 3 bases and J by 0 bases, with 7 bases between. The protocol was immunoSEQ multiplex PCR, while the TCRdb copy is restricted to in-frame clones and leaves out a portion. The sample consists of tens of thousands of clones, roughly 86% of them appearing once. This entry comes from a study of OX40 agonist ivuxolimab in advanced cancers. About the research overall: From about 23 to 85 years was the age range, with a mean of roughly 59 years, and about 83% were male.

Study conclusions and caveats: Still undetermined is the antigen specificity of the expanded peripheral T cells.

This sequence originates from an adult with an advanced solid tumor such as melanoma, head and neck, liver or kidney cancer. This specimen was CD4+ or CD8+ T cells sorted from blood, taken in a trial of the OX40 agonist ivuxolimab. The chain has TRBV5-1 and TRBJ2-6; tentative D call: TRBD1 (5 bases). The chain's CDR3 is CASSSQASGANVLTF. CDR3 coding DNA: TGCGCCAGCAGCTCACAGGCCTCTGGGGCCAACGTCCTGACTTTC.